Presented here are 5 T cell receptor beta chains from one specimen sequenced in a study of shared clonotypes between healthy human individuals. Here immunoSEQ multiplex PCR was the method, and the copy in TCRdb shows in-frame clones only, minus some. The sample lists 900,000 to 1,200,000 clones, 78% occurring once. Sequencing used memory CD4+ T cells from PBMCs. Sample subset: CD45RA-negative fraction. Every receptor here comes from a man aged 18 to 35 in good health. Some clones in this sample may be carry-over from other donors' samples.

The chain uses TRBV5-1 and TRBJ1-1; D unclear. The germline gives CDR1 SGHRS, CDR2 YFSETQ. This CDR3 is built from 14 residues. V shed 1 base and J shed 1 base, with 8 bases lying between them. CDR3: CASSLSVSNTEAFF. CDR3 DNA: TGCGCCAGCAGCTTGAGTGTCTCGAACACTGAAGCTTTCTTT.

On this clone: Other nucleotide sequences from this sample produce the same CDR3. The chain's CDR3 is CASSLRRGGETQYF. For the CDR3, the DNA is TGTGCCAGCAGTCTACGCAGGGGCGGCGAGACCCAGTACTTC. The rearrangement uses TRBV28 and TRBJ2-5; maybe TRBD1 (6 bases). Germline assignment: CDR1 MDHEN and CDR2 SYDVKM. CDR3 length: 14 amino acids. Trimming pared 5 bases from V and 5 bases from J, leaving 15 bases between.

The V call is TRBV11-2, the J call TRBJ2-2; D is ambiguous. Germline V lookup: CDR1 SGHAT, CDR2 FQNNGV. The CDR3 sequence is 14 residues long. The V end was cut by 4 bases, the J end by 3 bases, with 9 bases between. The CDR3 nucleotides are TGTGCCAGCAGCTCCCAGAGTTACACCGGGGAGCTGTTTTTT. This gives the protein CASSSQSYTGELFF.

The rearrangement links TRBV11-2 to TRBJ2-7, with a possible D match to TRBD2 (6 bases). The CDR3 is made up of 16 amino acids. From germline, CDR1 is SGHAT and CDR2 FQNNGV. The V end lost 1 base, the J end lost 2 bases, and 15 bases lay between the germline ends. The CDR3 bases are TGTGCCAGCAGCTTAGTATTCGGTAGCGGAGCCTACGAGCAGTACTTC. It is translated as CASSLVFGSGAYEQYF. Using reference TRBV11-2 and TRBJ2-7 for the parts outside the CDR3, the full variable domain is EAGVAQSPRYKIIEKRQSVAFWCNPISGHATLYWYQQILGQGPKLLIQFQNNGVVDDSQLPKDRFSAERLKGVDSTLKIQPAKLEDSAVYLCASSLVFGSGAYEQYFGPGTRLTVT.

V is TRBV5-1 and J is TRBJ1-1; the D is unclear. V dropped 0 bases and J dropped 0 bases, with 9 bases sitting between them. CDR1 is SGHRS and CDR2 is YFSETQ in the germline V gene. This CDR3 is 15 amino acids long. The CDR3 region is CASSLEGKLNTEAFF. CDR3 bases: TGCGCCAGCAGCTTGGAGGGTAAACTGAACACTGAAGCTTTCTTT.